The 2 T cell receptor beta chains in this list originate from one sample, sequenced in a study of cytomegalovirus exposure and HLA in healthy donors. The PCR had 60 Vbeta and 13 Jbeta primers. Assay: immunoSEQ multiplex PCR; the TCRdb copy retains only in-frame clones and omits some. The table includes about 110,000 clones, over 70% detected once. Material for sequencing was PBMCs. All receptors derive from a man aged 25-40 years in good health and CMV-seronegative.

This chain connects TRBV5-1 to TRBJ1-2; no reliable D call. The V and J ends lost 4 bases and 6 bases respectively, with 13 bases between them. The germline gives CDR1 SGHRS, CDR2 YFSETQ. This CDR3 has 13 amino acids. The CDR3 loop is CASSISGWDGYTF. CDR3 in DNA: TGCGCCAGCAGCATCTCGGGGTGGGATGGCTACACCTTC.

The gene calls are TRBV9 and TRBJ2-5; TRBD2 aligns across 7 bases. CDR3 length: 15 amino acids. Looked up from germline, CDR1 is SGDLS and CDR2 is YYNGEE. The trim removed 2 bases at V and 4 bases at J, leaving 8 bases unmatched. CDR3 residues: CASSVQVGGRETQYF. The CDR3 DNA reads TGTGCCAGCAGCGTCCAGGTGGGAGGGAGAGAGACCCAGTACTTC. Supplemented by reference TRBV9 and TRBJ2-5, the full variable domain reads DSGVTQTPKHLITATGQRVTLRCSPRSGDLSVYWYQQSLDQGLQFLIQYYNGEERAKGNILERFSAQQFPDLHSELNLSSLELGDSALYFCASSVQVGGRETQYFGPGTRLLVL.